The rows below give T cell receptor beta chains drawn from one sample of a study of cytomegalovirus exposure and HLA in healthy donors. The repertoire was sequenced with immunoSEQ multiplex PCR; TCRdb's copy has only in-frame clones and lacks some. Of fewer than 200,000 clones detected, over 65% appear once; the ten largest clones hold around 2.2%. Material: PBMCs. All receptors derive from a man in his sixties in good health and CMV-seronegative. Each CDR3 is given with its conserved first and last residue. A D gene is named only where the DNA matches it firmly. Clone size appears in some rows only: once, few, many, or a class for an expanded clone.

V gene	clone size	D gene	CDR3 protein
TRBV6-1	NA	TRBD1	CASSSDRAHGYPF
TRBV19	NA	TRBD1	CASSLTTGRNTEAFF
TRBV5-5	NA	NA	CASSFYGGPQDTQYF
TRBV6-5	NA	NA	CASSSPGETGGYTF
TRBV5-1	NA	NA	CASSLEGGAVQPQNF
TRBV6-1	NA	NA	CASSEARGTEYF
TRBV7-3	NA	NA	CASSFVAGELFF
TRBV15	NA	TRBD2	CATSGGLAGERDTQYF
TRBV9	NA	NA	CASSVAGNVLTF
TRBV29-1	once	NA	CSVEEDSFYGYTF
TRBV6-1	NA	NA	CASRTDFNTGELFF
TRBV7-9	NA	TRBD2	CASSSGGGVSYEQYF
TRBV30	NA	TRBD2	CAWSVRLADDNEQFF
TRBV7-2	NA	TRBD1	CASSLGSPTLTGGSYEQYF
TRBV5-1	NA	TRBD2	CASSLPGLAGGDEQFF
TRBV9	few	NA	CASSPRIGSGTGELFF
TRBV29-1	NA	NA	CSAVATQDTIYF
TRBV10-3	NA	NA	CAISEGREGNEKLFF
TRBV18	NA	NA	CASSPPGLGDRLSYEQYF
TRBV28	NA	TRBD1	CASGEPRGTVNEKLFF
TRBV9	few	TRBD2	CASSVGILTSGSYEQYF
TRBV30	NA	NA	CAWSRLGRGTDTQYF
TRBV27	few	NA	CASRQDRANYGYTF
TRBV5-1	NA	NA	CASSLQTTNYGYTF
TRBV10-2	NA	NA	CASSETLGRGANVLTF
TRBV27	NA	NA	CASSYESNAYYNEQFF
TRBV7-8	NA	TRBD1	CASSLAWDRAEETQYF
TRBV14	NA	TRBD2	CASSQTTSGAYNEQFF
TRBV5-6	NA	NA	CASSPLGGLGEKLFF
TRBV6-5	once	NA	CASSLTGSGANVLTF
TRBV7-6	few	NA	CASSLRGTNEQYF
TRBV28	NA	NA	CASSFPGDSNQPQHF
TRBV9	NA	TRBD2	CASSVASGRSYEQYF
TRBV7-6	few	TRBD1	CASSRGQGGKLFF
TRBV25-1	NA	NA	CASSESRVGYTF
TRBV5-1	NA	TRBD1	CASSRGSGGSDGYTF
TRBV28	NA	TRBD1	CASSYRGLLWFF
TRBV19	NA	TRBD1	CASSRGQGISYEQSF
TRBV2	NA	TRBD2	CASSEATSGGHLKQYF
TRBV28	once	TRBD2	CAGGTSGTSEQFF
TRBV5-1	NA	TRBD1	CASSLWQPGQYPNTEAFF
TRBV6-1	NA	TRBD2	CASRLPGGRGYEQYF
TRBV29-1	NA	NA	CSVGPRGTDTQYF
TRBV27	NA	NA	CASSLGSRWSPLHF
TRBV18	NA	TRBD1	CASSQGTENTEAFF
TRBV5-1	NA	NA	CASSRDGQPQHF
TRBV27	NA	TRBD1	CASSARQGAEAFF
TRBV5-6	NA	TRBD1	CASSTPGQGRSEAFF
TRBV28	NA	TRBD2	CASSPWTSGSTYNEQFF
TRBV14	NA	NA	CASSQRSYEQYF
TRBV27	NA	NA	CASSLESGGNYEQYF
TRBV4-3	NA	NA	CASSQAVAELNYGYTF
TRBV5-6	NA	NA	CASSLGASNQPQHF
TRBV6-5	NA	NA	CASSPETRTYGYPF
TRBV4-1	NA	NA	CASSQELGRSSYEQYF
TRBV29-1	NA	NA	CSVLEAHLTDTQYF
TRBV2	few	TRBD1	CATTGVLEQYF
TRBV10-3	once	TRBD1	CAISPRTGVYNEQFF
TRBV19	NA	NA	CASSIARGGQPQHF
TRBV29-1	NA	NA	CSVGGAADTEAFF